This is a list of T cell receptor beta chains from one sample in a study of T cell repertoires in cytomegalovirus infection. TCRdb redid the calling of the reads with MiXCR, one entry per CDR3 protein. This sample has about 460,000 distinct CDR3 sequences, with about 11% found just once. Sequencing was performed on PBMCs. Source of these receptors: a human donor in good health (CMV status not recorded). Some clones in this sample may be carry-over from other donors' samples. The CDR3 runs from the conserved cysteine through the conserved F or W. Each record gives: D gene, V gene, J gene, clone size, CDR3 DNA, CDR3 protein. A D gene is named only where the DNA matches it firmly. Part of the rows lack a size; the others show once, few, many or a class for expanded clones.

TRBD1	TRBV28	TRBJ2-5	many	TGTGCCAGTGGACAGGGGGCTATGGAGGCCCAGTACTTC	CASGQGAMEAQYF
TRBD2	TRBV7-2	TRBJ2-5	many	TGTGCCAGCAGCCCAGGAGGACTAGCGGGACAAGAGACCCAGTACTTC	CASSPGGLAGQETQYF
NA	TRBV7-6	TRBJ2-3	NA	TGTGCCAGCAGCTTAGCAGGGGGACGGGTCACAGATACGCAGTATTTT	CASSLAGGRVTDTQYF
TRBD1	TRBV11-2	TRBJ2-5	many	TGTGCCAGCAGCACCGGGACAGGGGGCCAAGAGACCCAGTACTTC	CASSTGTGGQETQYF
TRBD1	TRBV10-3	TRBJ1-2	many	TGTGCCATCAGGGTCGCCGGGACAGAGTATGGCTACACCTTC	CAIRVAGTEYGYTF
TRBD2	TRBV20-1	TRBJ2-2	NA	TGCAGTGCGGCCCAGGGCGGGGGGGACACCGGGGAGCTGTTTTTT	CSAAQGGGDTGELFF
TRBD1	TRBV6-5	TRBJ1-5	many	TGTGCCAGCAGTTACTCGAGAGGGGGCGGACAGCCCCAGCATTTT	CASSYSRGGGQPQHF
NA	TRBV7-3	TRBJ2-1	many	TGTGCCAGCAGCTTAACCTCGGACTCCGGGCTGTTCTTC	CASSLTSDSGLFF
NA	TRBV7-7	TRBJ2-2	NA	TGTGCTAGCAGCTTATCGCAGGGCGTCGTCGGGGAGCTGTTTTTT	CASSLSQGVVGELFF
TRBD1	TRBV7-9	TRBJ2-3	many	TGTGCCAGCAGCTCCCTGGACAGGGAGACAGATACGCAGTATTTT	CASSSLDRETDTQYF
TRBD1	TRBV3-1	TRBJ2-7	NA	TGTGCCAGCAGCCAAGATTGGGGACAGCCCCCCTTCTACGAGCAGTACTTC	CASSQDWGQPPFYEQYF
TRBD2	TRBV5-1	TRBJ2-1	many	TGCGCCAGCAGCAAAACTAGCGGATACGCCTACAATGAGCAGTTCTTC	CASSKTSGYAYNEQFF
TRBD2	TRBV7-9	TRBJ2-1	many	TGTGCCAGCAGCTCCGGACTAGCGGCCCCTGGCGAGTTCTTC	CASSSGLAAPGEFF
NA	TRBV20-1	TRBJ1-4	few	TGCAGTGCTAGAGATGGGGGGTTGGGGCGCTGGGATGAAAAACTGTTTTTT	CSARDGGLGRWDEKLFF
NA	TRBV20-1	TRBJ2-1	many	TGCAGTGCTAGAGATACGGGCGGAAGCTCCTACAATGAGCAGTTCTTC	CSARDTGGSSYNEQFF
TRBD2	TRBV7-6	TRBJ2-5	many	TGTGCCAGCAGCTCCAATAGCGGGGTTGGAGAGACCCAGTACTTC	CASSSNSGVGETQYF
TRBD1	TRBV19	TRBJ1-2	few	TGTGCCAGTAGTACAGGGGGCGCGAGCTATGGCTACACCTTC	CASSTGGASYGYTF
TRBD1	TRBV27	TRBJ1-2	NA	TGTGCCAGCAGTCTCGGGACAGCGCCAAGTGGCTACACCTTC	CASSLGTAPSGYTF
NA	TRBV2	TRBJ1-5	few	TGTGCCAGCACACCGGGGAGGAACAATCAGCCCCAGCATTTT	CASTPGRNNQPQHF
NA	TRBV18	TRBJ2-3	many	TGTGCCAGCTCCCCGGAGCAGTATTCAGATACGCAGTATTTT	CASSPEQYSDTQYF
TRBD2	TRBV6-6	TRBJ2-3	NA	TGTGCCAGCAGTTACCCCCCCGGGGGGAGAACAGATACGCAGTATTTT	CASSYPPGGRTDTQYF
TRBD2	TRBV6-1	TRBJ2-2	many	TGTGCCAGCACCTTTAGCGGGGGCGAGGGGACCGGGGAGCTGTTTTTT	CASTFSGGEGTGELFF
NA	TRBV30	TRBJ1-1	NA	TGTGCCTGGAGGGGGGATGTTATAGACACTGAAGCTTTCTTT	CAWRGDVIDTEAFF
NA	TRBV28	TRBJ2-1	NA	TGTGCCAGCAGTTTCTCCCCGGGACCAGGGGTCGTCTTC	CASSFSPGPGVVF
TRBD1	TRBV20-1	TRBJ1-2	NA	TGCAGTGCTAGGGGGGACAGCGCTAACTATGGCTACACCTTC	CSARGDSANYGYTF
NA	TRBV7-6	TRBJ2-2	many	TGTGCCAGCAGCTTAGCGCTTCCAGGGTCGAACACCGGGGAGCTGTTTTTT	CASSLALPGSNTGELFF
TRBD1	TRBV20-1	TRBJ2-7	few	TGCAGTGCCCTAAAACAGACAGGGGACCACGAGCAGTACTTC	CSALKQTGDHEQYF
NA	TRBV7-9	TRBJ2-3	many	TGTGCCAGCAGCTTGATACGGGCTAGCACAGATACGCAGTATTTT	CASSLIRASTDTQYF
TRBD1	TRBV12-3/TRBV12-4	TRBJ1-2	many	TGTGCCAGCAGTTCACCGGGACAGGAGACGTATGGCTACACCTTC	CASSSPGQETYGYTF
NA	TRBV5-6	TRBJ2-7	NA	TGTGCCAGCAGCTTGGCGGGCCTCTACGAGCAGTACTTC	CASSLAGLYEQYF
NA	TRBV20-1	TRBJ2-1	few	TGCAGTGCAACACCCGTCAATGAGCAGTTCTTC	CSATPVNEQFF
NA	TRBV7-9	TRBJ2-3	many	TGTGCCAGCATACTAGGGACGGCAGGAGCGCAGTATTTT	CASILGTAGAQYF
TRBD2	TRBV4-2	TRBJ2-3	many	TGTGCCAGCAGCCAAGGACTAGCAGCCACAGATACGCAGTATTTT	CASSQGLAATDTQYF
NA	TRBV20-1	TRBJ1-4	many	TGCAGTGCTAGAGATGGACGGATTAATGAAAAACTGTTTTTT	CSARDGRINEKLFF
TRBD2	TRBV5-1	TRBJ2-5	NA	TGCGCCAGCAGCCGGGAAAGGGGACTAGCGGGGGAAGAGACCCAGTACTTC	CASSRERGLAGEETQYF
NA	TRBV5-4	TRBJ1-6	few	TGTGCCAGCGGAGGACAGCCTTCAAATTCACCCCTCCACTTT	CASGGQPSNSPLHF
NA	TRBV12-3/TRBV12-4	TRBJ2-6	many	TGTGCCAGCAGTCTTTCGAGGATTTATGGGGCCAACGTCCTGACTTTC	CASSLSRIYGANVLTF
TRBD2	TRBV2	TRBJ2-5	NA	TGTGCCAGCAGTGAAGAGGGACTAGCGGGGGGAGAGACCCAGTACTTC	CASSEEGLAGGETQYF
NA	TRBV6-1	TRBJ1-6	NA	TGTGCCAGCGCGGCTGGAAATTCACCCCTCCACTTT	CASAAGNSPLHF
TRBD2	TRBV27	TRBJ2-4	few	TGTGCCAGCAGCTCGGGACTAGCGGGACACATTCAGTACTTC	CASSSGLAGHIQYF
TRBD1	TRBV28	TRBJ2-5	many	TGTGCCAGCAGTTCGGGACAGATGACCCAGTACTTC	CASSSGQMTQYF
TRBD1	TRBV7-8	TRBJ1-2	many	TGTGCCAGCAGCGCCACAGGGGGCAATGGCTACACCTTC	CASSATGGNGYTF
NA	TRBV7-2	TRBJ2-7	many	TGTGCCAGCAGCTTAAACCGCAGAAGCTCCTACGAGCAGTACTTC	CASSLNRRSSYEQYF
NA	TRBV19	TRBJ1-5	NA	TGTGCCAGTAGTGAAATCCGGGCTGGTCAGCCCCAGCATTTT	CASSEIRAGQPQHF
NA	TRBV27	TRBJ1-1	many	TGTGCCAGCAGTCCTTACAGGAACACTGAAGCTTTCTTT	CASSPYRNTEAFF
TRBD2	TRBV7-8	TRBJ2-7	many	TGTGCCAGCAGCTTAGCTCGACTAGCGGGAGTGGGTGAGCAGTACTTC	CASSLARLAGVGEQYF
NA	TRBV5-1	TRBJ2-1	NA	TGCGCCAGCAGCGCCGGACTAAACGAGCAGTTCTTC	CASSAGLNEQFF